This T cell receptor (beta chain) was found in a study of CD8 T cells in Susac syndrome. High-throughput TCR beta sequencing covered peripheral CD8+ and CD4+ T cells. TEMRA cells were FACS-enriched and CD8+ and CD4+ T cells negatively isolated. The V segment lost 3 bases and the J segment 1 base; nucleotides outside the gene matches: 2. This CDR3 has 15 residues. Germline-derived CDR1 and CDR2 are SGHAT and FQNNGV. The RNA input was about 0.5 to 1 ug, and it was reverse transcribed with random hexamers. TCRdb ran MiXCR on the immunoSEQ multiplex PCR reads and lists one entry per CDR3 protein. The table lists some 300,000 distinct CDR3 sequences, 85% of them singletons, with 0.21% in the top ten. In this sample, this clonotype turned up a few times.

The specimen was CD8+ T cells from PBMCs. The source of this sequence is a human donor with multiple sclerosis. The chain recombines TRBV11-2 with TRBJ2-1, with 8 bases identical to TRBD2. The CDR3 is CASSFSGISYNEQFF. In nucleotides, the CDR3 is TGTGCCAGCAGCTTTAGCGGGATTTCCTACAATGAGCAGTTCTTC.